Listed below are T cell receptor beta chains from one sample, sequenced in a study of T cells after yellow fever vaccination. TCRdb re-called the 5' RACE reads with MiXCR, one entry per CDR3 protein. The table records around 300,000 distinct CDR3 sequences, roughly 4% of them present only once. The source material was PBMCs, sampled 5 days after the yellow fever booster vaccination. All receptors derive from a man younger than 30 who received the YFV17D yellow fever vaccine. Each CDR3 is given with its conserved first and last residue. The D gene is left open where the match is weak. Rows give clone size only sometimes, using once, few, many, or a class for an expanded clone.

TRBV4-1,TRBD1,few,TRBJ1-5,TGCGCCAGCAGCCAAGTCCGGACAGGTGGGCAGCCCCAGCATTTT,CASSQVRTGGQPQHF
TRBV7-2,TRBD2,many,TRBJ2-3,TGTGCCAGCAGCGCGAGGACTAGCGGGGGGATCAACACAGATACGCAGTATTTT,CASSARTSGGINTDTQYF
TRBV20-1,NA,few,TRBJ2-7,TGCAGTGCTAGGCAGGAAGGGCAGGTCTACGAGCAGTACTTC,CSARQEGQVYEQYF
TRBV14,NA,NA,TRBJ2-3,TGTGCCAGCAGCCAAGATATAGCAGGAGGCTCAGATACGCAGTATTTT,CASSQDIAGGSDTQYF
TRBV25-1,NA,NA,TRBJ1-2,TGTGCCAGCAGTGAAAGCAGGAGAGGCTACACCTTC,CASSESRRGYTF
TRBV29-1,TRBD1,many,TRBJ1-1,TGCAGCGTACGGGGACAGCAACCTGAAGCTTTCTTT,CSVRGQQPEAFF
TRBV6-2/TRBV6-3,TRBD2,NA,TRBJ2-1,TGTGCCAGCAGCCACCCCGGGACTAGCGGGGCAACTCAGTTCTTC,CASSHPGTSGATQFF
TRBV28,NA,few,TRBJ1-1,TGTGCCAGCAGTTTATGGGGGGTTCGAAACACTGAAGCTTTCTTT,CASSLWGVRNTEAFF
TRBV4-2,TRBD1,medium-sized,TRBJ2-1,TGTGCCAGCAGCCAAGATGTAGGGACAGGGGGGCATGAGCAGTTCTTC,CASSQDVGTGGHEQFF
TRBV6-1,NA,many,TRBJ1-5,TGTGCCAGCAGTGTCGACAGGTCGTGGGATCAGCCCCAGCATTTT,CASSVDRSWDQPQHF
TRBV12-3/TRBV12-4,TRBD2,NA,TRBJ2-4,TGTGCCAGCAGTTTAGCCCGACCGGGACTAGCGGGGGGGCCTCGGAACATTCAGTACTTC,CASSLARPGLAGGPRNIQYF
TRBV20-1,NA,few,TRBJ1-3,TGCAGTGCTAGATTGGCAGGGAGACTTCCTGGAAACACCATATATTTT,CSARLAGRLPGNTIYF
TRBV30,NA,NA,TRBJ1-4,TGTGCCTGGATCGGCGCAACTAATGAAAAACTGTTTTTT,CAWIGATNEKLFF
TRBV10-3,TRBD1,few,TRBJ1-2,TGTGCCATCAGAGAGGCCCGACAGGGTGATGGCTACACCTTC,CAIREARQGDGYTF
TRBV19,NA,few,TRBJ1-1,TGTGCCAGTAGTATAGTCCGTGCTGACACTGAAGCTTTCTTT,CASSIVRADTEAFF
TRBV2,TRBD1,few,TRBJ1-2,TGTGCCAGAGGGGACAGAAGTCTTAACTATGGCTACACCTTC,CARGDRSLNYGYTF
TRBV5-1,NA,many,TRBJ2-1,TGCGCCAGCAGCTTGCCTGCCTCGGGGGTCATGGGCAATGAGCAGTTCTTC,CASSLPASGVMGNEQFF
TRBV28,NA,many,TRBJ1-6,TGTGCCAGCACGGTAGCCACGGATTCACCCCTCCACTTT,CASTVATDSPLHF
TRBV4-3,TRBD1,NA,TRBJ1-5,TGCGCCAGCAGCCAACATCAGGGGGCGGGCCAGCCCCAGCATTTT,CASSQHQGAGQPQHF
TRBV21-1,NA,few,TRBJ1-1,TGTGCCAGCAGCAAAAGGCCGGGTTGGGCTAACACTGAAGCTTTCTTT,CASSKRPGWANTEAFF
TRBV7-2,TRBD2,few,TRBJ2-3,TGTGCCAGCAGCTTACCGGTGGGAGCGGGGGGATCCACAGATACGCAGTATTTT,CASSLPVGAGGSTDTQYF
TRBV12-3/TRBV12-4,NA,many,TRBJ1-1,TGTGCCAGCAATTGGGAAGAATCTAGTGCTTTCTTT,CASNWEESSAFF
TRBV7-9,TRBD1,NA,TRBJ1-5,TGTGCCAGCAGCACTGACAGGGATAGCAATCAGCCCCAGCATTTT,CASSTDRDSNQPQHF
TRBV7-9,TRBD2,NA,TRBJ2-3,TGTGCCAGCAGCCCCCGGGACTACAAGTACCCTTATACGCAGTATTTT,CASSPRDYKYPYTQYF
TRBV7-2,TRBD2,NA,TRBJ2-5,TGTGCCAGCAGCTACCTGCCGACTAGCGGGGGAGGAGAGACCCAGTACTTC,CASSYLPTSGGGETQYF
TRBV20-1,NA,NA,TRBJ2-2,TGCAGTGCTAGTGCTCCCTTGAACACCGGGGAGCTGTTTTTT,CSASAPLNTGELFF
TRBV5-1,TRBD2,NA,TRBJ2-2,TGCGCCAGCAGCCTTGGGGGGACTAGCAACACCGGGGAGCTGTTTTTT,CASSLGGTSNTGELFF
TRBV6-5,NA,NA,TRBJ2-5,TGTGCCAGCAGTTACGGAATTGGGGAGACCCAGTACTTC,CASSYGIGETQYF
TRBV18,NA,few,TRBJ1-2,TGTGCCAGCTCGCAATCCGGCAGGGGAAACTATGGCTACACCTTC,CASSQSGRGNYGYTF
TRBV7-6,TRBD2,NA,TRBJ2-1,TGTGCCAGCAGCCCAGGGCCGGGACTAGGGGTATACAATGAGCAGTTCTTC,CASSPGPGLGVYNEQFF
TRBV19,NA,NA,TRBJ1-1,TGTGCCAGTAGTATGGCCACCCTGGGAACTGAAGCTTTCTTT,CASSMATLGTEAFF
TRBV18,TRBD1,many,TRBJ2-4,TGTGCCAGCTCACCGAAGACAGGGCGGGCCAAAAACATTCAGTACTTC,CASSPKTGRAKNIQYF
TRBV18,NA,few,TRBJ2-1,TGTGCCAGCTCACCAGACCGGGCGGTTCGGTTCTTC,CASSPDRAVRFF
TRBV11-2,NA,few,TRBJ2-5,TGTGCCAGCAGCTCAAGGGGGGAACAAGAGACCCAGTACTTC,CASSSRGEQETQYF
TRBV12-3/TRBV12-4,NA,few,TRBJ1-5,TGTGCCAGCAGCATAAGACCGGGCGCCCTCCAGCCCCAGCATTTT,CASSIRPGALQPQHF
TRBV12-3/TRBV12-4,NA,NA,TRBJ2-2,TGTGCCAGCAGCCTCACTTGGGGTTCTGCCGGGGAGCTGTTTTTT,CASSLTWGSAGELFF
TRBV6-5,NA,many,TRBJ2-3,TGTGCCAGCAGTTTAAGGGGTACCACAGATACGCAGTATTTT,CASSLRGTTDTQYF
TRBV5-7,NA,many,TRBJ2-4,TGTGCCAGGAGGGGTTTAGCCAAAAACATTCAGTACTTC,CARRGLAKNIQYF
TRBV6-2/TRBV6-3,NA,few,TRBJ1-6,TGTGCCAGCAGAAACGAGGACGGCTATTCACCCCTCCACTTT,CASRNEDGYSPLHF
TRBV20-1,NA,many,TRBJ1-5,TGCAGTGCCGCCGGGACGGGGATTGATGCCCGGCATTTT,CSAAGTGIDARHF
TRBV2,TRBD1,NA,TRBJ2-3,TGTGCCACCCATGAGCGGGACAGGGTCACAGATACGCAGTATTTT,CATHERDRVTDTQYF
TRBV5-6,NA,many,TRBJ2-7,TGTGCCAGCAGCTCGCTCTCCGGGGACACCTACGAGCAGTACTTC,CASSSLSGDTYEQYF